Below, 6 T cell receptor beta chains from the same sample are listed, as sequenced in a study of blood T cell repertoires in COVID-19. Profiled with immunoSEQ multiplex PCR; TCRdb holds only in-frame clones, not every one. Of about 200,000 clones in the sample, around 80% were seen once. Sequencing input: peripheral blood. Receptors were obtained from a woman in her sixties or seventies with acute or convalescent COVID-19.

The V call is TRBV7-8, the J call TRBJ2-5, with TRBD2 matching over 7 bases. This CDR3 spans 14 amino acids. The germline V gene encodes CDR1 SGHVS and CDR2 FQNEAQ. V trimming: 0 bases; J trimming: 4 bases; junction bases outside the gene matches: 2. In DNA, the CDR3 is TGTGCCAGCAGCTTAGCAGGCGGGGGAGAGACCCAGTACTTC. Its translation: CASSLAGGGETQYF. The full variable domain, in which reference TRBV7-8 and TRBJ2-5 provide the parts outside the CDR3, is GAGVSQSPRYKVAKRGQDVALRCDPISGHVSLFWYQQALGQGPEFLTYFQNEAQLDKSGLPSDRFFAERPEGSVSTLKIQRTQQEDSAVYLCASSLAGGGETQYFGPGTRLLVL.

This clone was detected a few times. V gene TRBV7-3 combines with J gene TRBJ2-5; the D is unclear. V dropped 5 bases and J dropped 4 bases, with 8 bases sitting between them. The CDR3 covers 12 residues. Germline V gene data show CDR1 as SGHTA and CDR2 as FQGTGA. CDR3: CASSRPGETQYF. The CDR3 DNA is TGTGCCAGCAGCCGTCCGGGAGAGACCCAGTACTTC.

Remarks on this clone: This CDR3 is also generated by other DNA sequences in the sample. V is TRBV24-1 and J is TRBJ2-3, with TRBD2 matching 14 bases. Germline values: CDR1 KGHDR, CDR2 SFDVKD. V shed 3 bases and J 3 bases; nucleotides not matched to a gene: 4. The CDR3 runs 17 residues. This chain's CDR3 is CATSDPGTSGGTDTQYF. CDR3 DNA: TGTGCCACCAGTGATCCTGGGACTAGCGGGGGAACAGATACGCAGTATTTT.

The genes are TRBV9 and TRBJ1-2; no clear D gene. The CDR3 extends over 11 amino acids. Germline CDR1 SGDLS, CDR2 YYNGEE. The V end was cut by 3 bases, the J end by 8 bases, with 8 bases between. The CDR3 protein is CASSAVFGYTF. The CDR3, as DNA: TGTGCCAGCAGCGCAGTTTTCGGCTACACCTTC.

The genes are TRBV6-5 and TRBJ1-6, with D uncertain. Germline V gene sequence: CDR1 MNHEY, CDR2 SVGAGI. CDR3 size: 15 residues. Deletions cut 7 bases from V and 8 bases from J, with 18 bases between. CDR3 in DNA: TGTGCCAGCACTACTTGGGCCGCTGGCGATTCACCCCTCCACTTT. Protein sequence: CASTTWAAGDSPLHF.

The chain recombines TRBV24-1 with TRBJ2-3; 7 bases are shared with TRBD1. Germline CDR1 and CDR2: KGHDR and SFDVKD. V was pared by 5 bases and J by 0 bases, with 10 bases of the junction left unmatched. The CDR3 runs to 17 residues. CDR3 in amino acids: CATSASPGQISTDTQYF. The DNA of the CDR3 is TGTGCCACCAGTGCCTCGCCGGGACAGATTAGCACAGATACGCAGTATTTT.